Following are 31 T cell receptor beta chains from one sample sequenced in a study of blood T cell repertoires in COVID-19. The method was immunoSEQ multiplex PCR; TCRdb's version includes in-frame clones alone and lacks a portion of them. The sample yields over 200,000 clones, approximately 80% seen once. The sequenced material came from peripheral blood. The receptors derive from a man aged 40-55 years with acute or convalescent COVID-19.

V and J are TRBV11-2 and TRBJ1-2; unclear D gene. This CDR3 spans 13 amino acids. Between the trimmed V and J ends, which lost 0 bases and 7 bases, there was a span of 9 bases. Germline lookup yields CDR1 SGHAT and CDR2 FQNNGV. The CDR3, as DNA: TGTGCCAGCAGCTTAGATCCGAGAGGTGGCTACACCTTC. Amino acid sequence: CASSLDPRGGYTF.

This clone has just a few counts. V usage is TRBV9 and J usage is TRBJ2-1, with a tentative D call TRBD2 (6 bases). Between the trimmed V and J ends, which lost 4 bases and 5 bases, there was a span of 16 bases. Germline V gene sequence: CDR1 SGDLS, CDR2 YYNGEE. CDR3 size: 15 residues. CDR3 in DNA: TGTGCCAGCAGCCCGACGACTAGACTAAACAATGAGCAGTTCTTC. Its translation: CASSPTTRLNNEQFF.

The chain uses TRBV19 and TRBJ1-1; 8 bases align to TRBD1. Germline CDR1 and CDR2: LNHDA and SQIVND (reference sequence). V lost 5 bases and J lost 1; bases outside the gene matches: 3. The CDR3 has 14 residues. The CDR3 nucleotides are TGTGCCAGTAGTGCAGGGGGCCGGAACACTGAAGCTTTCTTT. Amino acids: CASSAGGRNTEAFF. The variable domain in full, completed from reference TRBV19 and TRBJ1-1, reads DGGITQSPKYLFRKEGQNVTLSCEQNLNHDAMYWYRQDPGQGLRLIYYSQIVNDFQKGDIAEGYSVSREKKESFPLTVTSAQKNPTAFYLCASSAGGRNTEAFFGQGTRLTVV.

The chain uses TRBV5-1 and TRBJ2-7; TRBD2 matches at 12 bases. CDR3 length equals 15 residues. The J segment lost 4 bases and the V segment lost 0 bases, leaving 2 bases of the junction unmatched. Germline V gene data show CDR1 as SGHRS and CDR2 as YFSETQ. CDR3 bases: TGCGCCAGCAGCTTGGGGACTAGCGGGATTTACGAGCAGTACTTC. Its translation: CASSLGTSGIYEQYF.

V and J are TRBV27 and TRBJ2-7; D is possibly TRBD1 (6 bases). V lost 6 bases to trimming and J lost 3 bases, with 21 bases between them. CDR3 length equals 16 residues. Germline CDR1 MNHEY, CDR2 SMNVEV (reference sequence). CDR3 in amino acids: CASRYARGTDDYEQYF. The CDR3 nucleotides read TGTGCCAGCAGATACGCCAGGGGAACTGATGACTACGAGCAGTACTTC.

In this sample, this clone turned up a few times. This chain connects TRBV18 to TRBJ2-2, with 14 bases lining up with TRBD2. The CDR3 is 19 amino acids. Per germline, CDR1 KGHSH and CDR2 LQKENI. Germline trimming cut 5 bases from V and 1 base from J; bases unmatched to any gene: 9. This CDR3 reads CASSVRTSGRRLNTGELFF. The CDR3 DNA follows: TGTGCCAGCTCAGTCAGGACTAGCGGGAGGCGATTGAACACCGGGGAGCTGTTTTTT.

V and J are TRBV9 and TRBJ1-3; D possibly corresponds to TRBD1 (5 bases). With 3 bases removed from V and 0 bases from J, the gap between germline ends came to 16 bases. This CDR3 is 17 amino acids long. The germline V gene has CDR1 SGDLS and CDR2 YYNGEE. Here the CDR3 reads CASSARGGETSGNTIYF. Written as DNA, the CDR3 is TGTGCCAGCAGCGCCCGGGGCGGGGAGACCTCTGGAAACACCATATATTTT.

This clone has just a few counts. The same CDR3 also results from other DNA sequences found in this sample. The V call is TRBV19, the J call TRBJ1-5, with a possible D match to TRBD1 (6 bases). Trimming stripped 3 bases from V and 2 bases from J, with 11 bases between. CDR3 length: 15 amino acids. Germline CDR1 LNHDA, CDR2 SQIVND (reference sequence). DNA for the CDR3: TGTGCCAGTAGTATGGGAGGGGGAGGCAATCAGCCCCAGCATTTT. Translating it yields CASSMGGGGNQPQHF.

The chain employs TRBV9 and TRBJ2-3; D may be TRBD1 (5 bases). The CDR3 covers 11 residues. Trimming stripped 5 bases from V and 6 bases from J, with 7 bases between. The germline V gene encodes CDR1 SGDLS and CDR2 YYNGEE. CDR3 loop: CASRGPDTQYF. Here the CDR3 DNA reads TGTGCCAGCAGGGGGCCCGATACGCAGTATTTT. Using reference TRBV9 and TRBJ2-3 for the parts outside the CDR3, the full variable domain is DSGVTQTPKHLITATGQRVTLRCSPRSGDLSVYWYQQSLDQGLQFLIQYYNGEERAKGNILERFSAQQFPDLHSELNLSSLELGDSALYFCASRGPDTQYFGPGTRLTVL.

The chain carries TRBV4-3 and TRBJ2-1; TRBD1 might be the D (6 bases). V was pared by 1 base and J by 2 bases, with 12 bases between. Germline V CDR1 and CDR2: LGHNA, YSLEER. CDR3 length: 16 residues. This chain's CDR3 is CASSQGTVRPYNEQFF. DNA of the CDR3: TGCGCCAGCAGCCAAGGGACAGTGCGGCCCTACAATGAGCAGTTCTTC.

This sequence joins TRBV5-1 and TRBJ2-1; 7 bases agree with TRBD1. Germline-derived CDR1 and CDR2 are SGHRS and YFSETQ. V was pared by 4 bases and J by 5 bases, with 9 bases of the junction left unmatched. There are 15 residues in the CDR3. This CDR3 reads CASSLIPGQNNEQFF. The CDR3 DNA follows: TGCGCCAGCAGCCTAATCCCGGGACAGAACAATGAGCAGTTCTTC.

The rearrangement joins TRBV27 to TRBJ1-1; D not certain. CDR3 length: 12 residues. Trimming stripped 5 bases from V and 11 bases from J, with 15 bases between. The germline V gene has CDR1 MNHEY and CDR2 SMNVEV (reference sequence). The CDR3 is CASSEGGSPAFF. The DNA of the CDR3 is TGTGCCAGCAGTGAGGGCGGGTCCCCTGCTTTCTTT.

Here the CDR3 reads CASSQGGRGYEKLFF. The CDR3, as DNA: TGTGCCAGCAGCCAAGGTGGCAGGGGGTACGAAAAACTGTTTTTT. The genes are TRBV3-1 (or the pseudogene TRBV3-2) and TRBJ1-4; 7 bases agree with TRBD1. This CDR3 has 15 residues. V shed 1 base, J shed 8 bases, and the junction held 7 bases outside the gene matches. CDR1 and CDR2 from the germline V gene are LGHDT and YNNKEL (reference sequence).

The V gene is TRBV15, the J gene TRBJ2-1; TRBD2 is a possible D gene (5 bases). In germline, CDR1 is LNHNV, CDR2 YYDKDF (reference sequence). With 0 bases removed from V and 4 bases from J, the gap between germline ends came to 7 bases. The length of the CDR3 is 14 residues. The CDR3 region is CATSRDGIYNEQFF. DNA of the CDR3: TGTGCCACCAGCAGAGACGGGATTTACAATGAGCAGTTCTTC.

This sequence joins TRBV27 and TRBJ2-3; 10 positions match TRBD2. In germline, CDR1 is MNHEY, CDR2 SMNVEV (reference sequence). The CDR3 runs 16 residues. V shed 6 bases and J 6 bases; nucleotides not matched to a gene: 12. As DNA, the CDR3 is TGTGCCAGCAGGGATCCGTCGGGACTAGCGACGGATACGCAGTATTTT. It is translated as CASRDPSGLATDTQYF.

Note on this clone: Likely a read error: the CDR3 ends without its conserved phenylalanine or tryptophan. The DNA is omitted, as the CDR3 cannot be located on it reliably, and the CDR3 follows TCRdb's listing. The V call is TRBV6-1, the J call TRBJ1-5; TRBD1, the table's D call, lacks a check against the DNA. Germline V gives CDR1 MNHNS, CDR2 SASEGT. The CDR3 is 11 residues long, counting both termini. The chain's CDR3 is CASSEAERHVV.

V is TRBV5-5 and J is TRBJ1-5, with D possibly TRBD1 on 6 matching bases. V lost 4 bases and J 1 base, leaving 6 bases between the germline ends. Germline lookup yields CDR1 SGHKS and CDR2 YYEKEE (reference sequence). This CDR3 comprises 13 residues. This chain's CDR3 is CASSDRSNQPQHF. For the CDR3, the DNA is TGTGCCAGCAGCGACAGGAGCAATCAGCCCCAGCATTTT.

V is TRBV7-9 and J is TRBJ1-5; unclear D gene. V was clipped by 5 bases and J by 5 bases, with 10 bases between them. This CDR3 is built from 13 residues. Germline values: CDR1 SEHNR, CDR2 FQNEAQ (reference sequence). The CDR3 sequence: CASSLRVDQPQHF. In DNA form, the CDR3 reads TGTGCCAGCAGCCTTCGGGTTGATCAGCCCCAGCATTTT. Combining the CDR3 with reference TRBV7-9 and TRBJ1-5 gives the whole variable domain DTGVSQNPRHKITKRGQNVTFRCDPISEHNRLYWYRQTLGQGPEFLTYFQNEAQLEKSRLLSDRFSAERPKGSFSTLEIQRTEQGDSAMYLCASSLRVDQPQHFGDGTRLSIL.

The chain combines TRBV7-2 with TRBJ1-1, with D uncertain. The CDR3 covers 14 residues. Germline V gene data show CDR1 as SGHTA and CDR2 as FQGNSA. V was shortened by 2 bases and J by 4 bases, with 11 bases between the two germline ends. DNA of the CDR3: TGTGCCAGCAGCTTAAACGCAGGCGTCACTGAAGCTTTCTTT. Protein sequence: CASSLNAGVTEAFF. Filled out from reference TRBV7-2 and TRBJ1-1, the complete variable domain reads GAGVSQSPSNKVTEKGKDVELRCDPISGHTALYWYRQSLGQGLEFLIYFQGNSAPDKSGLPSDRFSAERTGGSVSTLTIQRTQQEDSAVYLCASSLNAGVTEAFFGQGTRLTVV.

This rearrangement joins TRBV6-2 or TRBV6-3 to TRBJ2-3; 8 nucleotides match TRBD2. CDR1 is MNHEY and CDR2 is SVGEGT in the germline V gene. Germline trimming cut 0 bases from V and 3 bases from J; bases unmatched to any gene: 14. CDR3 length equals 19 residues. The CDR3 protein is CASSYSTTAGGRITDTQYF. The CDR3 coding sequence is TGTGCCAGCAGTTACTCGACGACGGCGGGAGGCCGTATAACAGATACGCAGTATTTT.

This clone was seen just once. V gene TRBV11-2 combines with J gene TRBJ2-7; D is unclear. Germline values: CDR1 SGHAT, CDR2 FQNNGV. Trimming took 2 bases from V and 2 from J, leaving 13 bases between them. The CDR3 extends over 15 amino acids. The CDR3 reads CASSLSTVGTYEQYF. The DNA for the CDR3 is TGTGCCAGCAGCTTAAGTACGGTCGGTACCTACGAGCAGTACTTC.

V and J are TRBV14 and TRBJ2-1; tentative D call: TRBD2 (7 bases). Germline-derived CDR1 and CDR2 are SGHDN and FVKESK. The CDR3 is made up of 16 amino acids. Trimming left V 4 bases short and J 8 bases short, with 21 bases between. The CDR3 region is CASSLLRGRDEDEQFF. In DNA form, the CDR3 reads TGTGCCAGCAGCCTCCTAAGGGGGAGGGACGAGGATGAGCAGTTCTTC. Together with reference TRBV14 and TRBJ2-1, the CDR3 gives the full variable domain: EAGVTQFPSHSVIEKGQTVTLRCDPISGHDNLYWYRRVMGKEIKFLLHFVKESKQDESGMPNNRFLAERTGGTYSTLKVQPAELEDSGVYFCASSLLRGRDEDEQFFGPGTRLTVL.

V and J are TRBV6-5 and TRBJ1-1, with TRBD1 as a possible D gene (5 bases). The V gene's germline CDR1 is MNHEY and CDR2 SVGAGI. The CDR3 has 14 residues. The germline V and J ends were trimmed by 4 bases and 1 base, with 10 bases remaining between them. Here the CDR3 reads CASSSGPANTEAFF. CDR3 nucleotides: TGTGCCAGCAGTTCAGGGCCGGCGAACACTGAAGCTTTCTTT.

This clone was seen a handful of times. The chain has TRBV29-1 and TRBJ2-2, with TRBD2 as a possible D gene (6 bases). Germline assignment: CDR1 SQVTM and CDR2 ANQGSEA. This CDR3 region has 14 residues. Trimming left V 4 bases short and J 0 bases short, with 9 bases between. CDR3 amino acids: CSVGGLTNTGELFF. CDR3 in DNA: TGCAGCGTTGGGGGACTGACGAACACCGGGGAGCTGTTTTTT.

The gene calls are TRBV6-4 and TRBJ2-7, with 11 bases fitting TRBD2. With V trimmed by 6 bases and J by 3 bases, 7 bases remained unmatched. Germline V gene lookup returns CDR1 MRHNA and CDR2 SNTAGT. The CDR3 has 15 residues. CDR3 region: CASRPLAGAHYEQYF. In nucleotides, the CDR3 is TGTGCCAGCAGGCCACTAGCGGGGGCCCACTACGAGCAGTACTTC.

The rearrangement joins TRBV29-1 to TRBJ2-5, with a tentative D call TRBD2 (5 bases). Germline V gene data show CDR1 as SQVTM and CDR2 as ANQGSEA. V was clipped by 4 bases and J by 4 bases, with 13 bases between them. The CDR3 loop spans 13 amino acids. CDR3 region: CSVGRGPGETQYF. Here the CDR3 DNA reads TGCAGCGTTGGGAGAGGGCCGGGAGAGACCCAGTACTTC.

This clone was counted a single time. The chain employs TRBV7-2 and TRBJ1-5, with D unclear. V shed 3 bases and J shed 4 bases, with 7 bases lying between them. There are 13 residues in the CDR3. The germline CDR1 and CDR2 sequences are SGHTA and FQGNSA. The CDR3 nucleotides read TGTGCCAGCAGCTTCACCGGGAATCAGCCCCAGCATTTT. This translates into CASSFTGNQPQHF.

The chain has TRBV18 and TRBJ2-3; 14 bases fit TRBD2. CDR1 is KGHSH, CDR2 LQKENI, per germline. V lost 3 bases to trimming and J lost 6 bases; unmatched junction nucleotides: 11. The CDR3 sequence is 18 residues long. CDR3 region: CASSPSPGTSGSGDTQYF. The CDR3 coding sequence is TGTGCCAGCTCACCCTCGCCAGGGACTAGCGGGAGTGGGGATACGCAGTATTTT.

The chain uses TRBV30 and TRBJ1-1; D remains ambiguous. The CDR3 sequence is 14 residues long. CDR1 is GTSNPN, CDR2 SVGIG, per germline (reference sequence). The V and J ends lost 2 bases and 0 bases respectively, with 10 bases between them. The CDR3 DNA reads TGTGCCTGGAGTAGGACGGGGATGAACACTGAAGCTTTCTTT. Translated: CAWSRTGMNTEAFF.

This chain joins TRBV14 and TRBJ1-1, with D perhaps TRBD1 (5 bases). Germline CDR1 and CDR2: SGHDN and FVKESK. Trimming shortened V by 1 base and J by 3 bases, and 18 bases separated the two germline ends. The CDR3 contains 17 residues. The CDR3 sequence is CASSQALGLLGDTEAFF. CDR3 DNA: TGTGCCAGCAGCCAAGCGCTTGGTCTCTTAGGGGACACTGAAGCTTTCTTT.

The gene calls are TRBV18 and TRBJ1-1; D is unresolved. Germline V gene lookup returns CDR1 KGHSH and CDR2 LQKENI. CDR3 length equals 13 residues. V was trimmed by 1 base and J by 6 bases, leaving 9 bases between them. The CDR3 nucleotides read TGTGCCAGCTCACCACTTGACGGGGCTGAAGCTTTCTTT. It translates to CASSPLDGAEAFF.